The clone carrying this T cell receptor beta chain has only a few counts. This record belongs to a study of blood T cell repertoires in COVID-19. Study context: COVID-19 samples collected from the United States, Italy and Spain covered acute and convalescent phases.

Participant age was roughly 18 to 89 years, and participants resided in fewer than 25 US areas. Participant reports of clinical history set cohort assignment. The data were produced by immunoSEQ multiplex PCR, yet TCRdb's version contains in-frame clones alone and is incomplete. The sample has 270,000 or so clones; under 95% are singletons. Trimming took 0 bases from V and 11 from J, leaving 13 bases between them. This CDR3 is built from 14 residues. Germline V gene lookup returns CDR1 LNHDA and CDR2 SQIVND (reference sequence). Sequencing input: PBMCs or T cells enriched from blood (not recorded which). The clonotype originates from a middle-aged man who had been exposed to COVID-19. The J gene is TRBJ1-4, the V gene TRBV19; perhaps TRBD1 as D (5 bases). CDR3 residues: CASSIDLLTAKLFF. CDR3 coding DNA: TGTGCCAGTAGTATAGATCTGCTGACAGCCAAACTGTTTTTT.